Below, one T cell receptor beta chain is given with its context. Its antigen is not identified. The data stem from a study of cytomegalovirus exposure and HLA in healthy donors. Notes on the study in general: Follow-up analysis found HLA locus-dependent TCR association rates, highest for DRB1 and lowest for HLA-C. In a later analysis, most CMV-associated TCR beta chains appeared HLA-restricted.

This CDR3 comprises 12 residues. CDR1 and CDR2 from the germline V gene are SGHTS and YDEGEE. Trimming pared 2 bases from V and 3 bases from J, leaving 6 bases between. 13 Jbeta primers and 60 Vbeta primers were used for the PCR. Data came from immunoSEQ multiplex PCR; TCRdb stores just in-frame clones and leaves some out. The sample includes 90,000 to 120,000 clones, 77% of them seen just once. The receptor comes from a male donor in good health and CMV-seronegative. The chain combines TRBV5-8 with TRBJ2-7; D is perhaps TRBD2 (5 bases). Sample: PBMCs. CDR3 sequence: CASSLRDYEQYF. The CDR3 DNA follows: TGTGCCAGCAGCTTACGGGACTACGAGCAGTACTTC. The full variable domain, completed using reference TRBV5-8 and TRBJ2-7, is EAGVTQSPTHLIKTRGQQATLRCSPISGHTSVYWYQQALGLGLQFLLWYDEGEERNRGNFPPRFSGRQFPNYSSELNVNALELEDSALYLCASSLRDYEQYFGPGTRLTVT.